The 4 T cell receptor beta chains in this list originate from one sample, sequenced in a study of T cells after yellow fever vaccination. MiXCR, run by TCRdb on the 5' RACE reads, gives a single entry per CDR3 protein. The sample lists roughly 74,000 distinct CDR3 sequences; around 7% were seen once. The sample here was CD8+ T cells sorted from PBMCs, taken less than 6 days after the first yellow fever vaccination. The receptors here all came from a man younger than 30 who received the YFV17D yellow fever vaccine.

This clonotype was recorded a few times. The junction shows a germline mismatch at one end, possibly a read error. The V gene is TRBV2, the J gene TRBJ2-2, with 7 bases aligning to TRBD1. The CDR3 spans 19 residues. The germline V gene has CDR1 SNHLY and CDR2 FYNNEI. This CDR3 is CACSPTGKVHLANTGELFF. The CDR3 bases are TGTGCCTGCAGTCCGACAGGGAAAGTCCACCTCGCGAACACCGGGGAGCTGTTTTTT.

The genes are TRBV5-5 and TRBJ2-2; D is perhaps TRBD1 (6 bases). V shed 4 bases and J shed 0 bases, with 13 bases lying between them. Per germline, CDR1 SGHKS and CDR2 YYEKEE (reference sequence). This CDR3 is 16 amino acids long. The CDR3 region has the DNA TGTGCCAGCAGCCCAGGGACACCGACGAACACCGGGGAGCTGTTTTTT. Translating it yields CASSPGTPTNTGELFF.

This clonotype showed up many times. The chain employs TRBV5-5 and TRBJ2-1; no definite D call. CDR1 is SGHKS and CDR2 is YYEKEE in the germline V gene (reference sequence). Trimming left V 1 base short and J 7 bases short, with 9 bases between. The CDR3 consists of 13 residues. The CDR3 sequence: CASSLTVGNEQFF. Here the CDR3 DNA reads TGTGCCAGCAGCTTGACGGTGGGGAATGAGCAGTTCTTC.

This chain uses TRBV7-9 with TRBJ1-1; D remains ambiguous. Germline lookup yields CDR1 SEHNR and CDR2 FQNEAQ (reference sequence). The CDR3 sequence is 12 residues long. Between the trimmed V and J ends, which lost 4 bases and 11 bases, there was a span of 14 bases. CDR3 amino acids: CASSWQTRDAFF. The CDR3 DNA sequence: TGTGCCAGCAGCTGGCAGACCCGAGACGCTTTCTTT.